Presented here are 28 T cell receptor beta chains from one specimen sequenced in a study of monozygotic twins with inflammatory bowel disease. No DNA is given; TCRdb re-called the 5' RACE reads and lists each CDR3 protein once. This sample's table has over 100,000 distinct CDR3 sequences. Sequencing was done on a sample of blood. These receptors all come from a human donor with ulcerative colitis or Crohn's disease, or a healthy co-twin of an affected twin (not recorded which).

This CDR3 reads CASSWGQGAYNEQFF. The chain couples TRBV7-9 to TRBJ2-1; TCRdb's assignment of TRBD1 cannot be checked, as there is no DNA. The length of the CDR3 is 15 residues. Germline V lookup: CDR1 SEHNR, CDR2 FQNEAQ (reference sequence).

CDR3: CASSSNRVLSYNSPLHF. This chain connects TRBV6-2 or TRBV6-3 to TRBJ1-6; there is no DNA to check the TCRdb D call of TRBD1. Germline V gives CDR1 MNHEY, CDR2 SVGEGT. This CDR3 is built from 17 residues.

The chain links TRBV5-5 to TRBJ2-2. Germline V gene data show CDR1 as SGHKS and CDR2 as YYEKEE (reference sequence). The CDR3 is 15 amino acids. The CDR3 spells CASSLAQMNTGELFF. Full variable domain (missing parts from reference TRBV5-5 and TRBJ2-2): DAGVTQSPTHLIKTRGQQVTLRCSPISGHKSVSWYQQVLGQGPQFIFQYYEKEERGRGNFPDRFSARQFPNYSSELNVNALLLGDSALYLCASSLAQMNTGELFFGEGSRLTVL.

J is TRBJ1-4 and V is TRBV4-3; TCRdb proposes TRBD1, but this gene call is untestable without DNA. CDR3 length: 17 residues. CDR1 LGHNA and CDR2 YSLEER come from the germline V gene. CDR3 region: CASSQDLAGQANEKLFF.

This chain joins TRBV5-1 and TRBJ2-1. The CDR3 runs 15 residues. CDR1 SGHRS and CDR2 YFSETQ come from the germline V gene. CDR3: CASSLELSMYNEQFF.

The chain couples TRBV20-1 to TRBJ2-3; the TRBD2 assignment by TCRdb is unverifiable without DNA. The CDR3 is 12 amino acids. Germline V lookup: CDR1 DFQATT, CDR2 SNEGSKA (reference sequence). The CDR3 region is CSSPGRTDTQYF.

The chain combines TRBV9 with TRBJ2-7. The CDR3 sequence is 13 residues long. Germline assignment: CDR1 SGDLS and CDR2 YYNGEE. The CDR3 reads CASSVGDGYEQYF.

This sequence joins TRBV20-1 and TRBJ1-1; the TCRdb D gene call, TRBD1, has no DNA to confirm it. The CDR3 is made up of 16 amino acids. CDR1 is DFQATT and CDR2 is SNEGSKA in the germline V gene (reference sequence). The CDR3 is CSAKDRDREQRGEAFF.

This chain connects TRBV20-1 to TRBJ1-5; TCRdb calls TRBD1, which cannot be checked without DNA. Germline CDR1 is DFQATT and CDR2 is SNEGSKA (reference sequence). This CDR3 contains 15 residues. The CDR3 sequence: CSARGGRGSNQPQHF.

V usage is TRBV2 and J usage is TRBJ2-7; TCRdb's D gene call, TRBD1, goes unchecked for lack of DNA. CDR1 and CDR2 (germline): SNHLY, FYNNEI. This CDR3 comprises 12 residues. The CDR3 reads CASSERGHEQYF.

J is TRBJ1-1 and V is TRBV12-3 or TRBV12-4. This CDR3 is 13 amino acids long. The CDR3 region is CASSRTVNTEAFF.

The chain carries TRBV11-3 and TRBJ2-5; absent DNA, TCRdb's TRBD2 call cannot be checked. Per the germline V gene, CDR1 is SGHNT and CDR2 is YENEEA. The CDR3 has 17 residues. This CDR3 reads CASSLGGLAGMEETQYF.

The rearrangement uses TRBV6-1 and TRBJ1-6; there is no DNA to check the TCRdb D call of TRBD1. Germline CDR1 and CDR2: MNHNS and SASEGT. There are 18 residues in the CDR3. CDR3: CASSEAGGTNTYNSPLHF.

The J gene is TRBJ2-7, the V gene TRBV5-5; TCRdb picks TRBD1, but there is no DNA to check that call. The CDR3 is made up of 14 amino acids. Germline CDR1 is SGHKS and CDR2 is YYEKEE (reference sequence). The CDR3 here is CASRDEGHYYEQYF.

This sequence joins TRBV3-1 and TRBJ2-2; there is no DNA to check the TCRdb D call of TRBD1. From germline, CDR1 is LGHDT and CDR2 YNNKEL (reference sequence). CDR3 length equals 16 residues. The CDR3: CASSQENSPGSGELFF.

The chain has TRBV12-3 or TRBV12-4 and TRBJ2-3; the TRBD2 assignment by TCRdb is unverifiable without DNA. The CDR3 consists of 14 residues. The CDR3 reads CASSQPRGPDTQYF.

The chain uses TRBV6-1 and TRBJ1-2; TCRdb's D gene call, TRBD1, goes unchecked for lack of DNA. Germline values: CDR1 MNHNS, CDR2 SASEGT. This CDR3 has 14 residues. CDR3 sequence reads: CASRTSQGVYGYTF.

The chain has TRBV15 and TRBJ2-3. Germline CDR1 reads LNHNV; CDR2 reads YYDKDF (reference sequence). The CDR3 covers 12 residues. CDR3: CATSRYTDTQYF.

The genes are TRBV11-1 and TRBJ2-3. The germline gives CDR1 SGHAT, CDR2 FQDESV (reference sequence). The CDR3 spans 14 residues. The CDR3 here is CASSLGRESDTQYF.

The chain has TRBV2 and TRBJ2-5; the D call from TCRdb, TRBD1, cannot be confirmed without DNA. Per the germline V gene, CDR1 is SNHLY and CDR2 is FYNNEI. The CDR3 runs 12 residues. The CDR3 protein is CASGGTEETQYF.

The chain recombines TRBV6-2 or TRBV6-3 with TRBJ2-5; TCRdb's D call, TRBD2, is unchecked because there is no DNA. The CDR3 contains 19 residues. Germline-derived CDR1 and CDR2 are MNHEY and SVGEGT. The CDR3 here is CASSYSPTIPDTSWETQYF.

The chain uses TRBV5-1 and TRBJ2-3. CDR3 length equals 14 residues. Germline V gene lookup returns CDR1 SGHRS and CDR2 YFSETQ. The chain's CDR3 is CASSLAGNTDTQYF.

The J gene is TRBJ2-4, the V gene TRBV9; absent DNA, TCRdb's TRBD1 call cannot be checked. The CDR3 spans 19 residues. Germline-derived CDR1 and CDR2 are SGDLS and YYNGEE. The CDR3: CASSLYSGTGESRSGMQYF.

This chain uses TRBV9 with TRBJ2-3; with no DNA, the TCRdb D assignment of TRBD2 cannot be verified. This CDR3 is 18 amino acids long. Germline CDR1 is SGDLS and CDR2 is YYNGEE. Here the CDR3 reads CASSVAGTSGGLTDTQYF.

The chain carries TRBV18 and TRBJ1-1; as DNA is missing, the TRBD1 call by TCRdb cannot be tested. The CDR3 is made up of 14 amino acids. CDR1 is KGHSH, CDR2 LQKENI, per germline. The CDR3 sequence: CASSPLDSGTEAFF. Looking up the rest from reference TRBV18 and TRBJ1-1 gives the full variable domain: NAGVMQNPRHLVRRRGQEARLRCSPMKGHSHVYWYRQLPEEGLKFMVYLQKENIIDESGMPKERFSAEFPKEGPSILRIQQVVRGDSAAYFCASSPLDSGTEAFFGQGTRLTVV.

V usage is TRBV29-1 and J usage is TRBJ2-1; TCRdb returns TRBD1, unconfirmable since there is no DNA. The CDR3 spans 12 residues. The germline V gene has CDR1 SQVTM and CDR2 ANQGSEA. The CDR3 here is CSAGTGTGEQFF.

The V gene is TRBV20-1, the J gene TRBJ1-2. Germline V gives CDR1 DFQATT, CDR2 SNEGSKA (reference sequence). The CDR3 contains 13 residues. CDR3 residues: CSAREYIDYGYTF.

The chain links TRBV24-1 to TRBJ2-4. Germline V CDR1 and CDR2: KGHDR, SFDVKD. This CDR3 comprises 14 residues. CDR3 region: CATSDSRRMNIQYF.